This T cell receptor (beta chain) derives from a study of CD8+CD57+ T cells in acquired aplastic anemia. Genomic DNA was employed as the template in profiling TCR beta VDJ and CDR3. TCRdb reprocessed the reads with MiXCR, giving one entry per CDR3 protein. The data contain some 240,000 distinct CDR3 sequences, about 37% of them seen just once; the ten biggest clones take up 0.95% to 1.3%. Study-level points and caveats: Patients and controls had in common 25 to 35 CD8+ CDR3 sequences. A significant difference in CD8+ Simpson's diversity between patients and controls was not found.

There are many counts of this clonotype. Its antigen is as yet unknown. The CDR3 has 14 amino acids. Between the trimmed V and J ends, which lost 6 bases and 7 bases, there was a span of 17 bases. Germline V lookup: CDR1 SNHLY, CDR2 FYNNEI. This TCR derives from a human donor in good health, serving as a control. Sequencing input: sorted CD4+, CD8+, or CD8+CD57+ T cells (not recorded which) from PBMCs. This chain joins TRBV2 and TRBJ2-3, with a tentative D call TRBD1 (6 bases). The CDR3 loop is CASRHRDNSNTQYF. CDR3 coding DNA: TGTGCCAGCAGACACCGGGACAACTCAAATACGCAGTATTTT.